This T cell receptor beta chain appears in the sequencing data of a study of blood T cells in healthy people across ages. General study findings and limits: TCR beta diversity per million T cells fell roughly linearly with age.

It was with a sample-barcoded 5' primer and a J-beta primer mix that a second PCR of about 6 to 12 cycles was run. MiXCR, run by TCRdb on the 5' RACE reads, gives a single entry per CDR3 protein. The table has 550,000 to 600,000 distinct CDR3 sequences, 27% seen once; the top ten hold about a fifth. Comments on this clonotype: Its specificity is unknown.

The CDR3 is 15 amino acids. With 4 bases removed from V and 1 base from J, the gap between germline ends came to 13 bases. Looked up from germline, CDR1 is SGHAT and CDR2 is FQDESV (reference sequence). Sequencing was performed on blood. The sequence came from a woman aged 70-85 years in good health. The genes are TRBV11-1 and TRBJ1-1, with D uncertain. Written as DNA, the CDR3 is TGTGCCAGCAGCTCCGACCCCGAGACGAACACTGAAGCTTTCTTT. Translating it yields CASSSDPETNTEAFF.